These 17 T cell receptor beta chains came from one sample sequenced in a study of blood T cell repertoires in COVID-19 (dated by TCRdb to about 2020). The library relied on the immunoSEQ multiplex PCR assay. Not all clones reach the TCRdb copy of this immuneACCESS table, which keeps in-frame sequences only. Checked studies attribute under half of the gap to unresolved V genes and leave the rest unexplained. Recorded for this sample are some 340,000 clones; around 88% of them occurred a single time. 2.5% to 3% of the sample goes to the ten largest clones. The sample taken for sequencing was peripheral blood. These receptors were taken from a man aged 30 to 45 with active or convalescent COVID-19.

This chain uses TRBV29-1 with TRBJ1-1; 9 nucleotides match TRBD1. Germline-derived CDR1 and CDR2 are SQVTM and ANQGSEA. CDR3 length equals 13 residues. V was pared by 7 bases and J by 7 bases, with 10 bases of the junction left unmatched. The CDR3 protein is CSAGGQGLIEAFF. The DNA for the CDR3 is TGCAGCGCCGGGGGACAGGGACTTATTGAAGCTTTCTTT.

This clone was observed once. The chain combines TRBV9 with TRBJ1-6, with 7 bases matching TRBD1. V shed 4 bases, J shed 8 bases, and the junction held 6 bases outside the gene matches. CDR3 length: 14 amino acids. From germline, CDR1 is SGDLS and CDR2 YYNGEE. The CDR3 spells CASSLRQGYSPLHF. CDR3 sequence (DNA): TGTGCCAGCAGCCTACGACAGGGTTATTCACCCCTCCACTTT.

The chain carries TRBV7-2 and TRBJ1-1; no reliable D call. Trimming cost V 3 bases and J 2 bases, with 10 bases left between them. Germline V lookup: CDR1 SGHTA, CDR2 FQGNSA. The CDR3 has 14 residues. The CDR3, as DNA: TGTGCCAGCAGCTTTTACCAGATAAACACTGAAGCTTTCTTT. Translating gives CASSFYQINTEAFF. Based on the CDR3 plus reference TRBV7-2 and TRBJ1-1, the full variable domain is GAGVSQSPSNKVTEKGKDVELRCDPISGHTALYWYRQSLGQGLEFLIYFQGNSAPDKSGLPSDRFSAERTGGSVSTLTIQRTQQEDSAVYLCASSFYQINTEAFFGQGTRLTVV.

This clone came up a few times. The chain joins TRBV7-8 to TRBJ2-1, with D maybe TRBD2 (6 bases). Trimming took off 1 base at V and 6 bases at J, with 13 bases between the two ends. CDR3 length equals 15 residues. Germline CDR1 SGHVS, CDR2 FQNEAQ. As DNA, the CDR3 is TGTGCCAGCAGCTTAGTACTACTAGCCACCAATGAGCAGTTCTTC. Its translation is CASSLVLLATNEQFF.

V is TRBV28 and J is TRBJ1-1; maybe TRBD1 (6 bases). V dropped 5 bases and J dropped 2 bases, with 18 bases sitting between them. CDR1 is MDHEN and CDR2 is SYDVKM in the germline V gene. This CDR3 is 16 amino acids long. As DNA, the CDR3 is TGTGCCAGCAGTCCTCTGCGGGGGCGAAAAAACACTGAAGCTTTCTTT. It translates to CASSPLRGRKNTEAFF.

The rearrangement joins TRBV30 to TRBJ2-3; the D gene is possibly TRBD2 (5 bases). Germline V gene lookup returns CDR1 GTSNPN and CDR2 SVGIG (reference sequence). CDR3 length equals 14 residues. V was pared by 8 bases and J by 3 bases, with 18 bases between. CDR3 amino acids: CARMGSEGTDTQYF. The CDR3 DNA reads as TGTGCCCGAATGGGGTCCGAGGGAACAGATACGCAGTATTTT.

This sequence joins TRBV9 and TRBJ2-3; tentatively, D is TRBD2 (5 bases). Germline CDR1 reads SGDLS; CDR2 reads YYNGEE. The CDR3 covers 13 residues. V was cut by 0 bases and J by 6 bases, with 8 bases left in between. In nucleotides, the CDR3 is TGTGCCAGCAGCGTAGTAGCGACCGATACGCAGTATTTT. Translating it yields CASSVVATDTQYF.

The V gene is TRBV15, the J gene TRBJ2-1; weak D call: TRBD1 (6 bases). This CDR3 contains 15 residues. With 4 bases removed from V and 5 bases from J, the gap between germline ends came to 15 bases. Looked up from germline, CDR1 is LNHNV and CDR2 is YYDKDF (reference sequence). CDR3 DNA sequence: TGTGCCACCAGCATCAACAGGGAACTAAACAATGAGCAGTTCTTC. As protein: CATSINRELNNEQFF.

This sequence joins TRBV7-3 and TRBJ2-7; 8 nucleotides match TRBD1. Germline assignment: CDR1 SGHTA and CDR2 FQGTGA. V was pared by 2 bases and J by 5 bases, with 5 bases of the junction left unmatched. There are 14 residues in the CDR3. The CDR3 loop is CASSLGGQGNEQYF. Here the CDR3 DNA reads TGTGCCAGCAGCTTAGGCGGACAGGGAAACGAGCAGTACTTC. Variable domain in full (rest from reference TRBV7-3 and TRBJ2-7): GAGVSQTPSNKVTEKGKYVELRCDPISGHTALYWYRQSLGQGPEFLIYFQGTGAADDSGLPNDRFFAVRPEGSVSTLKIQRTERGDSAVYLCASSLGGQGNEQYFGPGTRLTVT.

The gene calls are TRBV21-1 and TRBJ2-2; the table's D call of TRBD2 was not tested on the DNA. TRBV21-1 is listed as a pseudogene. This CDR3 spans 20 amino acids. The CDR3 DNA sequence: TGTGCCAGCAGCAAAGCCAGCGGGACTAGCGGGAGTGTTGTCACCGGGGAGCTGTTTTTT. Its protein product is CASSKASGTSGSVVTGELFF.

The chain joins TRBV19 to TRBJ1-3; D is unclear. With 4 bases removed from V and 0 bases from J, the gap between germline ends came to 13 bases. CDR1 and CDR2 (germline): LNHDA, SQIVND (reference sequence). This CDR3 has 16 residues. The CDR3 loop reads CASSRSSPLSGNTIYF. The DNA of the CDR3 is TGTGCCAGTAGTAGGAGCTCTCCCCTCTCTGGAAACACCATATATTTT. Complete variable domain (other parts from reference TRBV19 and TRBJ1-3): DGGITQSPKYLFRKEGQNVTLSCEQNLNHDAMYWYRQDPGQGLRLIYYSQIVNDFQKGDIAEGYSVSREKKESFPLTVTSAQKNPTAFYLCASSRSSPLSGNTIYFGEGSWLTVV.

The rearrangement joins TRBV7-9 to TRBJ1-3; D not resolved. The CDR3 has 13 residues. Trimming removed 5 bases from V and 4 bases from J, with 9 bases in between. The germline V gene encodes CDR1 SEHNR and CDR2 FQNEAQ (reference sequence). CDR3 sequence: CASSEGGGNTIYF. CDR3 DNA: TGTGCCAGCAGCGAAGGCGGAGGAAACACCATATATTTT.

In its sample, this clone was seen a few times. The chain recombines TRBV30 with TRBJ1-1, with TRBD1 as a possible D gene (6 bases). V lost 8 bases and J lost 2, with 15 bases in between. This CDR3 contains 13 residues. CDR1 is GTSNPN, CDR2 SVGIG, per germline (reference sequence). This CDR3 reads CALTGNLNTEAFF. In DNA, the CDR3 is TGTGCCCTGACAGGTAACCTAAACACTGAAGCTTTCTTT. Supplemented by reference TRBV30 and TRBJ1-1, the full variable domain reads SQTIHQWPATLVQPVGSPLSLECTVEGTSNPNLYWYRQAAGRGLQLLFYSVGIGQISSEVPQNLSASRPQDRQFILSSKKLLLSDSGFYLCALTGNLNTEAFFGQGTRLTVV.

The CDR3 sequence: CASSQDIGRVTDTQYF. The CDR3 nucleotides read TGTGCCAGCAGCCAAGATATTGGCAGGGTGACAGATACGCAGTATTTT. This chain uses TRBV3-1 (or the pseudogene TRBV3-2) with TRBJ2-3; D is possibly TRBD1 (5 bases). There are 16 residues in the CDR3. CDR1 is LGHDT, CDR2 YNNKEL, per germline (reference sequence). Trimming cost V 0 bases and J 3 bases, with 13 bases left between them.

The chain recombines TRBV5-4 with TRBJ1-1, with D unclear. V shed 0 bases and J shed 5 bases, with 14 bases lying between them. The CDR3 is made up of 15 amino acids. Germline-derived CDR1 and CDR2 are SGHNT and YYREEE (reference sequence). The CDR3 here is CASSLGGGSRTEAFF. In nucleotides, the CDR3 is TGTGCCAGCAGCTTGGGAGGAGGGAGTCGGACTGAAGCTTTCTTT.

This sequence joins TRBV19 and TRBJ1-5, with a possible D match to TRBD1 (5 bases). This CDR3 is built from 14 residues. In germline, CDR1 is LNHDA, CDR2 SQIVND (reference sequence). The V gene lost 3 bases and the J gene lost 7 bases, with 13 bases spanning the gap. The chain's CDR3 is CASSIGSRGQPQHF. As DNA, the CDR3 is TGTGCCAGTAGTATCGGGAGTCGGGGGCAGCCCCAGCATTTT.

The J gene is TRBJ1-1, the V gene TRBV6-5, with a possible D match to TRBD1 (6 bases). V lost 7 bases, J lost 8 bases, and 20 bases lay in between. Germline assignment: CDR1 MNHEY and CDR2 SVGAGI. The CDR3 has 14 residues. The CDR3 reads CASNSRGKKGEAFF. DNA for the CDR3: TGTGCCAGCAATTCCAGGGGAAAAAAGGGGGAAGCTTTCTTT.